This TCR beta chain was recovered during a study of ipilimumab plus nivolumab after autologous stem cell transplantation. Sequencing was performed with immunoSEQ multiplex PCR; in TCRdb, only in-frame clones are kept and a portion is missing. This table has some 25,000 clones, about 86% appearing once. Trimming shortened V by 5 bases and J by 10 bases, and 14 bases separated the two germline ends. The CDR3 extends over 11 amino acids. In germline, CDR1 is DFQATT, CDR2 SNEGSKA (reference sequence). The chain links TRBV20-1 to TRBJ1-2; D may be TRBD1 (5 bases). Sample: PBMCs, taken in a trial of ipilimumab plus nivolumab as post-transplant consolidation. The TCR was taken from a male donor with diffuse large B-cell lymphoma. The CDR3 DNA sequence: TGCAGTGCTGCGGGGCCTTCTCTCTACACCTTC. Translated, it gives CSAAGPSLYTF.